The rows below give T cell receptor beta chains drawn from one sample of a study of blood T cell repertoires in COVID-19. Generated by immunoSEQ multiplex PCR, the TCRdb table keeps only in-frame clones and is missing some. The sample consists of over 450,000 clones, 89% of them appearing once. Sequencing input: peripheral blood. The source of these receptors is a man aged 18 to 30 with COVID-19, enrolled during active disease. CDR3s include the opening cysteine and the closing phenylalanine or tryptophan. Each record gives: clone size, J gene, V gene, CDR3 protein. A row's size may be missing; if present it is once, few, many or a size class.

>-|TRBJ2-3|TRBV6-2/TRBV6-3
CASSYLAGDNTDTQYF
>-|TRBJ1-1|TRBV7-6
CASSLGRGMNTEAFF
>-|TRBJ2-5|TRBV3-1/TRBV3-2
CASSQGNGRAQETQYF
>-|TRBJ1-6|TRBV3-1/TRBV3-2
CASSQSRASPLHF
>-|TRBJ1-5|TRBV6-5
CASSPDRGRQPQHF
>-|TRBJ1-1|TRBV27
CASSISPSGQNTEAFF
>-|TRBJ1-1|TRBV10-2
CASSDRDREAFF
>-|TRBJ2-1|TRBV7-3
CASSWDRGAYNEQFF
>-|TRBJ2-2|TRBV29-1
CSVGERVSGRGTGELFF
>few|TRBJ2-2|TRBV4-2
CASSQLEGTRAGELFF
>-|TRBJ2-4|TRBV30
CAWSPGTIEDIQYF
>few|TRBJ1-4|TRBV3-1/TRBV3-2
CASSSLAAANEKLFF
>-|TRBJ2-7|TRBV30
CAWSVLVGGWEQYF
>-|TRBJ2-3|TRBV5-1
CASSLSGVGTDTQYF
>once|TRBJ1-2|TRBV7-9
CASSGGQEINYGYTF
>-|TRBJ2-5|TRBV18
CASSPSGAQETQYF
>-|TRBJ2-6|TRBV5-1
CASSLWGTGYTFSGANVLTF
>-|TRBJ1-6|TRBV27
CASSFEGVGSPLHF
>-|TRBJ1-6|TRBV15
CATSRDFAREFNSPLHF
>-|TRBJ2-2|TRBV19
CASSLWGAGELFF
>-|TRBJ2-7|TRBV2
CASSDSNEQYF
>few|TRBJ2-3|TRBV15
CATTIGVSDTQYF
>-|TRBJ1-4|TRBV2
CASSKGQGATNEKLFF
>many|TRBJ2-1|TRBV5-1
CASSLGGKLAGVSYNEQFF